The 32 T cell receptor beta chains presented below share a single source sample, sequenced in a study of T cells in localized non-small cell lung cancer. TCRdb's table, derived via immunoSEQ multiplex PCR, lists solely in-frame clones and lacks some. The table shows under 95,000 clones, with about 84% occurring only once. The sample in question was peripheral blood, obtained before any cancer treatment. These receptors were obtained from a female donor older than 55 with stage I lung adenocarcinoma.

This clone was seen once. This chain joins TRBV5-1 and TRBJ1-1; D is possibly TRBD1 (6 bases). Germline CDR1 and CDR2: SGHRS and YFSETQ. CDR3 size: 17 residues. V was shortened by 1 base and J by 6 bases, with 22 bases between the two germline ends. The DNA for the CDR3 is TGCGCCAGCAGCTTGCCCCTCGGACAGACGCCGTTTTCTGAAGCTTTCTTT. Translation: CASSLPLGQTPFSEAFF.

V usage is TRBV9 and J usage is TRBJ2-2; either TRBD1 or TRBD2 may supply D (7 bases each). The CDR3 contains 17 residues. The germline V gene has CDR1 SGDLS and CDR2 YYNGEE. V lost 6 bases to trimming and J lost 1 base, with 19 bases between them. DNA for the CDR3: TGTGCCAGCACCCCGGGGGAGGGACAGCAGAACACCGGGGAGCTGTTTTTT. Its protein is CASTPGEGQQNTGELFF.

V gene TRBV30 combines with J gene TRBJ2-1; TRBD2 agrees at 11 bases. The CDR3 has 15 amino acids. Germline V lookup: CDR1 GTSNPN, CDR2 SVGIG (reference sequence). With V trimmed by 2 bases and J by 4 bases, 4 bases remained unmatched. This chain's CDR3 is CAWSRLAGLYNEQFF. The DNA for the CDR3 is TGTGCCTGGAGTAGACTAGCGGGACTTTACAATGAGCAGTTCTTC.

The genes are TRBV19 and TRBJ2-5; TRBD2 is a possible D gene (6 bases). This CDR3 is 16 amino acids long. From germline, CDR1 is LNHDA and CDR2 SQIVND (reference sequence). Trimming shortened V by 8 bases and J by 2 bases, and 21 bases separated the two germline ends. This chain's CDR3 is CASSPRVQLAQETQYF. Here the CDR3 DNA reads TGTGCCAGTTCTCCCCGAGTTCAACTAGCTCAAGAGACCCAGTACTTC.

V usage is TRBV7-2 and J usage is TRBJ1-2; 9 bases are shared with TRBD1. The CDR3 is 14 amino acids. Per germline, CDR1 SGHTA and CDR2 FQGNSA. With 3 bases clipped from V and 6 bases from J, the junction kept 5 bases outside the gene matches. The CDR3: CASSFLGQGNGYTF. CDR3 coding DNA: TGTGCCAGCAGCTTCCTGGGACAGGGTAATGGCTACACCTTC.

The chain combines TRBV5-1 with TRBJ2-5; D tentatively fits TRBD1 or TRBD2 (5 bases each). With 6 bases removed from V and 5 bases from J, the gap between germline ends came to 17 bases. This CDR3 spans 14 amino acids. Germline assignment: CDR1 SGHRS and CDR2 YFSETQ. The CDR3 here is CASTRGLVGETQYF. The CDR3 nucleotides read TGCGCCAGCACCCGGGGCCTGGTGGGGGAGACCCAGTACTTC. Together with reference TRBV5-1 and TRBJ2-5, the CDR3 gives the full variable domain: KAGVTQTPRYLIKTRGQQVTLSCSPISGHRSVSWYQQTPGQGLQFLFEYFSETQRNKGNFPGRFSGRQFSNSRSEMNVSTLELGDSALYLCASTRGLVGETQYFGPGTRLLVL.

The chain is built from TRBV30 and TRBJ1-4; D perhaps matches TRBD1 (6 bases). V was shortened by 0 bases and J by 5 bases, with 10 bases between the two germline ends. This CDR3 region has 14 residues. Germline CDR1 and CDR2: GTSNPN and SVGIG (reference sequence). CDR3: CAWSVTGLNEKLFF. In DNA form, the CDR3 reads TGTGCCTGGAGTGTTACAGGGCTGAATGAAAAACTGTTTTTT. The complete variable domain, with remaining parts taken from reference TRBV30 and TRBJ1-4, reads SQTIHQWPATLVQPVGSPLSLECTVEGTSNPNLYWYRQAAGRGLQLLFYSVGIGQISSEVPQNLSASRPQDRQFILSSKKLLLSDSGFYLCAWSVTGLNEKLFFGSGTQLSVL.

The CDR3 reads CATWAGNYNEQFF. The CDR3 nucleotides read TGTGCCACCTGGGCGGGGAACTACAATGAGCAGTTCTTC. The chain employs TRBV10-3 and TRBJ2-1; maybe TRBD2 (6 bases). This CDR3 is 13 amino acids long. Trimming removed 10 bases at V and 3 bases at J, with 13 bases between. CDR1 is ENHRY, CDR2 SYGVKD, per germline.

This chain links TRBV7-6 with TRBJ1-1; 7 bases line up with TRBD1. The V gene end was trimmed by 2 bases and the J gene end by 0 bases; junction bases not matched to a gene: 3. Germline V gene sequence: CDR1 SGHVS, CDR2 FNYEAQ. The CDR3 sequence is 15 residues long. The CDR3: CASSLKTGLNTEAFF. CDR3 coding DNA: TGTGCCAGCAGCTTAAAGACAGGGTTGAACACTGAAGCTTTCTTT.

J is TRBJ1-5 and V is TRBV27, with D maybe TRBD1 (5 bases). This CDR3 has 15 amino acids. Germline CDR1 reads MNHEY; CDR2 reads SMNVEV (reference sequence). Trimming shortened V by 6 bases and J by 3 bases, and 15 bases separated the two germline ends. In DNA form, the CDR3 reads TGTGCCAGCAGCCGCCAGGGTGAGGCCAATCAGCCCCAGCATTTT. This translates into CASSRQGEANQPQHF.

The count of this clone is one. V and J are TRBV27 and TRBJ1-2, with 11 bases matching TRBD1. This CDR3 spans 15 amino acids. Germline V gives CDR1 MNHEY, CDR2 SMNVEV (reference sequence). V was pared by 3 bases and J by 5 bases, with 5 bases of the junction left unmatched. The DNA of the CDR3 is TGTGCCAGCAGTTTCGGACAGGGGGCGCAGTATGGCTACACCTTC. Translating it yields CASSFGQGAQYGYTF.

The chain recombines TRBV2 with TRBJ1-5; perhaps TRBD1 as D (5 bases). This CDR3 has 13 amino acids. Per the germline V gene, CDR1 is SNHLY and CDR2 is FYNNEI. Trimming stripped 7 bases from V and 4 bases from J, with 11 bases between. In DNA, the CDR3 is TGTGCCAGCACCTGGGACGGGAATCAGCCCCAGCATTTT. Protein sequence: CASTWDGNQPQHF.

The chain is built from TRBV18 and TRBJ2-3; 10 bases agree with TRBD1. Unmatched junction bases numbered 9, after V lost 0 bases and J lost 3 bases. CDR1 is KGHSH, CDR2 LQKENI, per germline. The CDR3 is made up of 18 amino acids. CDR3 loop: CASSPPYGQGEGTDTQYF. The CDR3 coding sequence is TGTGCCAGCTCACCACCCTATGGACAGGGGGAGGGTACAGATACGCAGTATTTT.

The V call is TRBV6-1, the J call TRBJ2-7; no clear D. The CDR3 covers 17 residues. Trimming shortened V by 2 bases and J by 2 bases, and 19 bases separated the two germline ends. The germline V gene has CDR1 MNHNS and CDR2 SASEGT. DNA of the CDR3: TGTGCCAGCAGTGAAAGTTCCTTTTCCGGACCCCCCTACGAGCAGTACTTC. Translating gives CASSESSFSGPPYEQYF.

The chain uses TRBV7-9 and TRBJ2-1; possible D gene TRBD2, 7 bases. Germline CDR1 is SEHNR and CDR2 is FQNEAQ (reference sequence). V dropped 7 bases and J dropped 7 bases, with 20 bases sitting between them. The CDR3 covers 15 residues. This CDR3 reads CASTLEGGFVNEQFF. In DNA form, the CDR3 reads TGTGCCAGCACACTGGAGGGGGGGTTTGTAAATGAGCAGTTCTTC.

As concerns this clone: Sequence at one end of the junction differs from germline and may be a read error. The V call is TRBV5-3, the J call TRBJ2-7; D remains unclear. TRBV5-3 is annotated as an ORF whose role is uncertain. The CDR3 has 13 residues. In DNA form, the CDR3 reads TGTGCCAGCAGCTTAACGGGTTACTACGAGCAGTACTTC. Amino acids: CASSLTGYYEQYF.

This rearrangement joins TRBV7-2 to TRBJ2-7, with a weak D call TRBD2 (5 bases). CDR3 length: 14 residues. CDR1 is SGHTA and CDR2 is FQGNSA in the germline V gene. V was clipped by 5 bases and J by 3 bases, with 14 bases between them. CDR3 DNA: TGTGCCAGCAGCCAACCGTGGGAGAGCTACGAGCAGTACTTC. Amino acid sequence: CASSQPWESYEQYF. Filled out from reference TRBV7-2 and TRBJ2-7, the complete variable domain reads GAGVSQSPSNKVTEKGKDVELRCDPISGHTALYWYRQSLGQGLEFLIYFQGNSAPDKSGLPSDRFSAERTGGSVSTLTIQRTQQEDSAVYLCASSQPWESYEQYFGPGTRLTVT.

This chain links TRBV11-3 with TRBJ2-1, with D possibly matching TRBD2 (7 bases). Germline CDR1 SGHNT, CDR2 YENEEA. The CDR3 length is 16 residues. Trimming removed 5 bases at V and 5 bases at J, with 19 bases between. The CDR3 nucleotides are TGTGCCAGCAGCCCCAAGGGAGGGGGGCACAACAATGAGCAGTTCTTC. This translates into CASSPKGGGHNNEQFF. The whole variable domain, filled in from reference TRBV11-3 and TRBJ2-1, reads EAGVVQSPRYKIIEKKQPVAFWCNPISGHNTLYWYLQNLGQGPELLIRYENEEAVDDSQLPKDRFSAERLKGVDSTLKIQPAELGDSAVYLCASSPKGGGHNNEQFFGPGTRLTVL.

The CDR3, as DNA: TGCGCCAGCAGCCCCCTGGGGAGGATGAACACCGGGGAGCTGTTTTTT. Residues: CASSPLGRMNTGELFF. The rearrangement links TRBV5-1 to TRBJ2-2; D is perhaps TRBD2 (6 bases). The CDR3 runs 16 residues. Looked up from germline, CDR1 is SGHRS and CDR2 is YFSETQ. Trimming took 4 bases from V and 1 from J, leaving 14 bases between them.

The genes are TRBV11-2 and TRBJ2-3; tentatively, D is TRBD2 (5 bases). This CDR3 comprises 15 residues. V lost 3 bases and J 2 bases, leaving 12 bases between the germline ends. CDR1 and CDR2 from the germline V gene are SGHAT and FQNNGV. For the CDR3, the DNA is TGTGCCAGCAGCTTCCGGGATTATCCCACAGATACGCAGTATTTT. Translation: CASSFRDYPTDTQYF.

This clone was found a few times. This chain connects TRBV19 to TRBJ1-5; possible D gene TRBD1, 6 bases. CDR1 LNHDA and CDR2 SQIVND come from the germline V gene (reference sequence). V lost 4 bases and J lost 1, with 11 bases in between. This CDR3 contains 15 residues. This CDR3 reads CASSTLDRSNQPQHF. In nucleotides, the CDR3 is TGTGCCAGTAGTACCCTAGACAGGAGCAATCAGCCCCAGCATTTT.

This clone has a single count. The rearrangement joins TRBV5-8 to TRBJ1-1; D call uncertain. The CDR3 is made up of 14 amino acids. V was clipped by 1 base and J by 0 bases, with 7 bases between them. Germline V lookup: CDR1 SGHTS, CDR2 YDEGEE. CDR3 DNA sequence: TGTGCCAGCAGCTTGACACACCTGAACACTGAAGCTTTCTTT. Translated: CASSLTHLNTEAFF.

CDR3: CASSRPGLQETQYF. The CDR3 DNA is TGTGCCAGCAGTCGACCGGGACTCCAAGAGACCCAGTACTTC. The chain uses TRBV27 and TRBJ2-5, with D possibly matching TRBD2 (6 bases). Trimming shortened V by 5 bases and J by 1 base, and 11 bases separated the two germline ends. CDR3 length equals 14 residues. Germline CDR1 is MNHEY and CDR2 is SMNVEV (reference sequence).

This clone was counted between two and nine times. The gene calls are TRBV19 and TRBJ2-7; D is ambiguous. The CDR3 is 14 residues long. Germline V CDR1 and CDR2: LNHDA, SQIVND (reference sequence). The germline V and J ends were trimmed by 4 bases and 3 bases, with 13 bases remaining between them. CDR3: CASSTNSGSYEQYF. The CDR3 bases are TGTGCCAGTAGTACCAACTCAGGAAGCTACGAGCAGTACTTC.

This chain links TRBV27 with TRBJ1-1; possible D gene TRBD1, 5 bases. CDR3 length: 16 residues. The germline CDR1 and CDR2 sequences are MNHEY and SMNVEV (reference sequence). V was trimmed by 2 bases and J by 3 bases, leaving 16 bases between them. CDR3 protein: CASSLQSRVGDTEAFF. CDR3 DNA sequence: TGTGCCAGCAGTTTACAATCCAGGGTAGGTGACACTGAAGCTTTCTTT.

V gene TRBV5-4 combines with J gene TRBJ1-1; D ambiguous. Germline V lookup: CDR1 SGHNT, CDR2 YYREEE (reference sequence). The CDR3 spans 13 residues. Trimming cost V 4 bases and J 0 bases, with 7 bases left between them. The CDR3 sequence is CASSSGLNTEAFF. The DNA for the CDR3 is TGTGCCAGCAGCAGCGGACTGAACACTGAAGCTTTCTTT.

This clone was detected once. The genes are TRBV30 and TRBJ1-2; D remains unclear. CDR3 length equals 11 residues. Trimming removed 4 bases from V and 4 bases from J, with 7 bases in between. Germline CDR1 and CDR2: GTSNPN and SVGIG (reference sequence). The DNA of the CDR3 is TGTGCCTGGACCTCAGCCTATGGCTACACCTTC. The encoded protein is CAWTSAYGYTF.

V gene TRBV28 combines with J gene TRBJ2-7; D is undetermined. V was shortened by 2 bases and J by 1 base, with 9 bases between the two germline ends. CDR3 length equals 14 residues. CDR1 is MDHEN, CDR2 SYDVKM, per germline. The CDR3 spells CASSLVSPSYEQYF. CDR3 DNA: TGTGCCAGCAGTTTAGTGTCACCTTCCTACGAGCAGTACTTC.

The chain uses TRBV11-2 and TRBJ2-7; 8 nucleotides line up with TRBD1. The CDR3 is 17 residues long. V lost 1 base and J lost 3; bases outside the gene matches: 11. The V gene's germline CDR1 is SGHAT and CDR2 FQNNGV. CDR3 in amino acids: CASSLAGTGSSFYEQYF. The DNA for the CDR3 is TGTGCCAGCAGCTTAGCTGGGACAGGTAGCTCCTTCTACGAGCAGTACTTC.

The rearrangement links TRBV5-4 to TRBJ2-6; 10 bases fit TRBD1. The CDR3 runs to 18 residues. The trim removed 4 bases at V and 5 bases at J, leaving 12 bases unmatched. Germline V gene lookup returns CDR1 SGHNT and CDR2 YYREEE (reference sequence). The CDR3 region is CASSPTGGAPGRANVLTF. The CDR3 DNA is TGTGCCAGCAGCCCGACAGGGGGCGCCCCGGGGAGGGCCAACGTCCTGACTTTC.

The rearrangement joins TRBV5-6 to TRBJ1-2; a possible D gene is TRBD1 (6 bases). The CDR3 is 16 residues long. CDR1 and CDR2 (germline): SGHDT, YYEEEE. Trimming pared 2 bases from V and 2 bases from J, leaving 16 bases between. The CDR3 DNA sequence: TGTGCCAGCAGCTTAGAAGGGCAGGGGTTAAACTATGGCTACACCTTC. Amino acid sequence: CASSLEGQGLNYGYTF.

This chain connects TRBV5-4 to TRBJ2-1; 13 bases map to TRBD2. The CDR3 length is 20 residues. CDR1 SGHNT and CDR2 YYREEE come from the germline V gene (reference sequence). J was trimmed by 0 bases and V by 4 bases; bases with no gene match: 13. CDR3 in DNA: TGTGCCAGCAGCCCCAAACAACTAGCGGGGGGGCCAATCTCCTACAATGAGCAGTTCTTC. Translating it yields CASSPKQLAGGPISYNEQFF. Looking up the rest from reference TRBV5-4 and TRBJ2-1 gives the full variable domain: ETGVTQSPTHLIKTRGQQVTLRCSSQSGHNTVSWYQQALGQGPQFIFQYYREEENGRGNFPPRFSGLQFPNYSSELNVNALELDDSALYLCASSPKQLAGGPISYNEQFFGPGTRLTVL.